This TCR beta chain was found in a study of human T cells and chemical hapten exposure. Time point meaning: pre-sensitization, week 0. The treatment: therapeutic diphenylcyclopropenone sensitization with weekly scalp DPC. TCRdb passed the RACE reads through MiXCR, listing each CDR3 protein once. The table lists about 260,000 distinct CDR3 sequences, approximately 8.4% of them singletons. Germline CDR1 ENHRY, CDR2 SYGVKD. The CDR3 extends over 15 amino acids. The V and J ends lost 3 bases and 8 bases respectively, with 16 bases between them. This rearrangement joins TRBV10-3 to TRBJ1-4; TRBD1 is a possible D gene (5 bases). Specimen: whole blood, collected in connection with sensitization to the hapten diphenylcyclopropenone (DPC). This receptor was obtained from a woman in her 40s with alopecia areata. Some clones in this sample may be carry-over from other donors' samples. CDR3: CAISDAGSRGEKLFF. The CDR3 DNA is TGTGCCATCAGTGATGCGGGATCTAGGGGCGAAAAACTGTTTTTT.